The 4 T cell receptor beta chains listed next were all sequenced from one sample in a study of blood T cell repertoires in COVID-19 (dated by TCRdb to about 2020). The library relied on the immunoSEQ multiplex PCR assay. What TCRdb holds here is the immuneACCESS table cut down to in-frame rearrangements. Part of the clones is not present; checked against another copy, under half of the missing clones reflect an unresolved V gene, and the others are unexplained. This sample gives roughly 76,000 clones in total; roughly 84% of them show up just once. Roughly a tenth of the sample is in the top ten clones. Material: peripheral blood. Receptors were obtained from a young woman with acute or convalescent COVID-19.

Only one count was recorded for this clone. V is TRBV6-2 or TRBV6-3 and J is TRBJ2-2; D might be TRBD1 (6 bases). The germline V gene has CDR1 MNHEY and CDR2 SVGEGT. Trimming took off 2 bases at V and 1 base at J, with 8 bases between the two ends. The CDR3 extends over 15 amino acids. CDR3 bases: TGTGCCAGCAGTTACCTACAGGGGAACACCGGGGAGCTGTTTTTT. Translation: CASSYLQGNTGELFF.

The chain couples TRBV27 to TRBJ2-1, with a possible D match to TRBD1 (7 bases). The CDR3 extends over 17 amino acids. Trimming left V 6 bases short and J 2 bases short, with 20 bases between. Germline values: CDR1 MNHEY, CDR2 SMNVEV (reference sequence). CDR3 DNA sequence: TGTGCCAGCAGCCCCGCCAGGGGGGCGAATACCTACAATGAGCAGTTCTTC. Protein: CASSPARGANTYNEQFF.

Only one count was recorded for this clone. The rearrangement links TRBV27 to TRBJ2-7; the D is unclear. The V end was cut by 5 bases, the J end by 2 bases, with 10 bases between. From germline, CDR1 is MNHEY and CDR2 SMNVEV (reference sequence). The CDR3 totals 13 residues. CDR3 DNA sequence: TGTGCCAGCAGTCAACCTCCTACCTACGAGCAGTACTTC. This sequence encodes CASSQPPTYEQYF.

This chain joins TRBV6-5 and TRBJ1-4; 8 bases line up with TRBD1. Per the germline V gene, CDR1 is MNHEY and CDR2 is SVGAGI. The CDR3 loop spans 16 amino acids. After removal of 4 bases from V and 5 bases from J, the junction contained 9 bases not matched to a gene. The DNA of the CDR3 is TGTGCCAGCAGTTCCGGGACAGGCGGTGGGAATGAAAAACTGTTTTTT. Protein product: CASSSGTGGGNEKLFF.